The 6 T cell receptor beta chains presented below share a single source sample, sequenced in a study of blood T cell repertoires in COVID-19 (dated by TCRdb to 2019 to 2021). Receptor libraries were prepared by the immunoSEQ multiplex PCR assay. TCRdb's version of the immuneACCESS table is confined to in-frame rearrangements and falls short of the full clone set. An unresolved V gene accounts for under half of the shortfall where checked; the remainder is of unknown origin. The sample records 80,000 to 130,000 clones, 88% of which are singletons. The biggest ten clones account for 6.5% of the sample. Material: peripheral blood. Receptors were obtained from a woman aged 55-75 years with acute or convalescent COVID-19.

The chain combines TRBV7-2 with TRBJ2-3, with D perhaps matching TRBD2 (6 bases). CDR3 size: 17 residues. The ends were cut back, 1 base at V and 3 bases at J, with 17 bases in the middle. Looked up from germline, CDR1 is SGHTA and CDR2 is FQGNSA. The CDR3 sequence: CASSLVRDSQITDTQYF. The CDR3, as DNA: TGTGCCAGCAGCTTAGTACGGGACTCTCAAATTACAGATACGCAGTATTTT.

This chain connects TRBV12-3 or TRBV12-4 to TRBJ1-4; 9 bases line up with TRBD1. V trimming: 10 bases; J trimming: 4 bases; junction bases outside the gene matches: 4. The CDR3 spans 13 residues. In nucleotides, the CDR3 is TGTGCCACCACGACAGGGGGTAATGAAAAACTGTTTTTT. Its protein is CATTTGGNEKLFF.

J is TRBJ2-1 and V is TRBV28; possible D gene TRBD2, 5 bases. This CDR3 region has 15 residues. V was cut by 3 bases and J by 6 bases, with 15 bases left in between. Germline loops: CDR1 MDHEN, CDR2 SYDVKM. CDR3 coding DNA: TGTGCCAGCAGTTTCATTGCTAGCCGGTCCAATGAGCAGTTCTTC. Translation gives CASSFIASRSNEQFF.

This rearrangement joins TRBV5-1 to TRBJ2-1; 11 nucleotides align to TRBD2. V lost 4 bases and J lost 10; bases outside the gene matches: 7. Germline V gene data show CDR1 as SGHRS and CDR2 as YFSETQ. CDR3 length: 14 residues. Here the CDR3 DNA reads TGCGCCAGCAGCCCACCTTCTAGCGGGAGGGAGCAGTTCTTC. Residues: CASSPPSSGREQFF.

The rearrangement links TRBV6-5 to TRBJ1-2, with D perhaps matching TRBD1 (5 bases). CDR1 MNHEY and CDR2 SVGAGI come from the germline V gene. V was cut by 5 bases and J by 8 bases, with 12 bases left in between. CDR3 length equals 12 residues. The CDR3 DNA is TGTGCCAGCAGTCCCCGGGGGGAAGGCTACACCTTC. This encodes CASSPRGEGYTF.

The chain recombines TRBV5-1 with TRBJ2-3, with D possibly matching TRBD1 (6 bases). The CDR3 length is 16 residues. Germline V CDR1 and CDR2: SGHRS, YFSETQ. V lost 0 bases, J lost 5 bases, and 16 bases lay in between. The chain's CDR3 is CASSLGSQGVGDTQYF. The CDR3 bases are TGCGCCAGCAGCTTGGGCTCACAGGGAGTTGGAGATACGCAGTATTTT.